This T cell receptor beta chain was found in a study of blood T cells in healthy people across ages. As to this clonotype: Its antigen is unidentified.

A second PCR of about 7 to 11 cycles used a sample-barcoded 5' primer and a J-beta primer mix. TCRdb used MiXCR to reprocess the 5' RACE reads, holding one entry per CDR3 protein. The sample yields hundreds of thousands of distinct CDR3 sequences, under 30% seen once. Notes on the study in general: The study lacked donor CMV status, which possibly confounded expanded clonotype changes.

The data were also submitted as part of a second study, on T cells of mothers and their children. This second study notes: Donation involved three healthy Caucasian mothers and the six children that they had. The second PCR's M1S primer added sample barcodes and 2-4 random nucleotides.

The receptor was isolated from a boy aged 10-17 years in good health. Sequencing was performed on blood.

In DNA form, the CDR3 reads TGTGCCAGCAGCCTCGCTTGGGCGGGGGGGCCAAACAATGAGCAGTTCTTC. It specifies CASSLAWAGGPNNEQFF. The chain employs TRBV7-2 and TRBJ2-5; TRBD2 matches at 9 bases. The better agreement between TRBJ2-1 and the DNA end casts doubt on the J call. The germline gives CDR1 SGHTA, CDR2 FQGNSA. The CDR3 runs to 17 residues.